The 27 T cell receptor beta chains below were found in one sample sequenced in a study of blood T cell repertoires in COVID-19. Here immunoSEQ multiplex PCR was the method, and the copy in TCRdb shows in-frame clones only, minus some. Here the sample spans approximately 250,000 clones, 80% to 90% being singletons. What was sequenced was PBMCs or T cells enriched from blood (not recorded which). Receptors were obtained from a woman in her forties who had been exposed to COVID-19.

This clone appeared once. This chain links TRBV9 with TRBJ2-7, with D possibly being TRBD2 (6 bases). Germline CDR1 reads SGDLS; CDR2 reads YYNGEE. V was trimmed by 2 bases and J by 4 bases, leaving 19 bases between them. The CDR3 loop spans 16 amino acids. CDR3 amino acids: CASSVGGAPQDYEQYV. The DNA for the CDR3 is TGTGCCAGCAGCGTTGGAGGGGCTCCCCAGGATTACGAGCAGTACGTC.

The chain carries TRBV7-3 and TRBJ2-3, with 15 bases that match TRBD2. Losses at the gene ends were 4 bases for V and 3 bases for J; bases not matched to a gene: 2. Germline values: CDR1 SGHTA, CDR2 FQGTGA. This CDR3 has 16 residues. The CDR3 DNA follows: TGTGCCAGCAGCTGGACTAGCGGGGGGGCAACAGATACGCAGTATTTT. Protein: CASSWTSGGATDTQYF.

This sequence joins TRBV7-2 and TRBJ2-7; no definite D call. This CDR3 comprises 14 residues. Trimming left V 3 bases short and J 1 base short, with 10 bases between. The V gene's germline CDR1 is SGHTA and CDR2 FQGNSA. In DNA, the CDR3 is TGTGCCAGCAGCTTCGGCACACTATCCTACGAGCAGTACTTC. It specifies CASSFGTLSYEQYF.

The gene calls are TRBV5-5 and TRBJ1-4; 8 bases map to TRBD1. The trim removed 4 bases at V and 8 bases at J, leaving 13 bases unmatched. Germline V lookup: CDR1 SGHKS, CDR2 YYEKEE (reference sequence). This CDR3 is built from 16 residues. CDR3 DNA sequence: TGTGCCAGCAGCCCACCTAGAGGACAGGGAGGAGAAAAACTGTTTTTT. Translation: CASSPPRGQGGEKLFF. The variable domain in full, with the rest retrieved from reference TRBV5-5 and TRBJ1-4, is DAGVTQSPTHLIKTRGQQVTLRCSPISGHKSVSWYQQVLGQGPQFIFQYYEKEERGRGNFPDRFSARQFPNYSSELNVNALLLGDSALYLCASSPPRGQGGEKLFFGSGTQLSVL.

This clone was observed a few times. This rearrangement joins TRBV27 to TRBJ1-2; D ambiguous. The CDR3 consists of 14 residues. The germline V gene encodes CDR1 MNHEY and CDR2 SMNVEV (reference sequence). V lost 5 bases, J lost 0 bases, and 10 bases lay in between. The CDR3 DNA sequence: TGTGCCAGCAGTCCCTTTAGAGCTAACTATGGCTACACCTTC. Protein product: CASSPFRANYGYTF.

The chain recombines TRBV5-6 with TRBJ1-1; no definite D call. The CDR3 contains 13 residues. Germline loops: CDR1 SGHDT, CDR2 YYEEEE. V was cut by 0 bases and J by 3 bases, with 6 bases left in between. The CDR3 nucleotides are TGTGCCAGCAGCTTGGCCGGGGACACTGAAGCTTTCTTT. Amino acids: CASSLAGDTEAFF.

This sequence joins TRBV7-3 and TRBJ2-1, with 12 nucleotides matching TRBD2. The CDR3 sequence is 17 residues long. Trimming cost V 2 bases and J 7 bases; bases outside gene matches: 9. The germline gives CDR1 SGHTA, CDR2 FQGTGA. The CDR3 DNA is TGTGCCAGCAGCTTATCCCTAGCGGGAGGGCCGGGGAATGAGCAGTTCTTC. Translating gives CASSLSLAGGPGNEQFF.

The J gene is TRBJ1-2, the V gene TRBV2; possibly TRBD1 for D (6 bases). CDR3 length: 15 amino acids. Germline V gives CDR1 SNHLY, CDR2 FYNNEI. The V end was cut by 7 bases, the J end by 4 bases, with 19 bases between. The CDR3 coding sequence is TGTGCCAGCACCAGACGGATACAGGGAATCTATGGCTACACCTTC. Translated: CASTRRIQGIYGYTF.

The V and J genes are TRBV21-1 and TRBJ2-3; the listed D gene, TRBD1, was not tested against the DNA. TRBV21-1 has pseudogene status. This CDR3 contains 17 residues. Written as DNA, the CDR3 is TGTGCCAGCAGCAAAGCGCGGGGGGACAGGGGGCTGTATACGCAGTATTTT. Protein sequence: CASSKARGDRGLYTQYF.

The chain combines TRBV1 with TRBJ1-2; TRBD1, the table's D call, lacks a check against the DNA. TRBV1 is termed a pseudogene. This CDR3 is 16 amino acids long. The CDR3 sequence: CTSSQDVTGDSYGYTF. The CDR3 nucleotides read TGCACCAGCAGCCAAGATGTAACAGGGGATAGCTATGGCTACACCTTC.

The chain combines TRBV28 with TRBJ2-7; 9 bases align to TRBD1. Germline trimming cut 5 bases from V and 3 bases from J; bases unmatched to any gene: 8. Germline CDR1 MDHEN, CDR2 SYDVKM. The CDR3 runs to 15 residues. CDR3 region: CASSPATGGYYEQYF. Here the CDR3 DNA reads TGTGCCAGCAGTCCAGCGACAGGGGGATACTACGAGCAGTACTTC.

The chain combines TRBV6-4 with TRBJ1-2, with D maybe TRBD1 (6 bases). There are 13 residues in the CDR3. CDR1 is MRHNA, CDR2 SNTAGT, per germline. Trimming stripped 2 bases from V and 8 bases from J, with 12 bases between. This chain's CDR3 is CASSDQQGSGYTF. The CDR3 DNA follows: TGTGCCAGCAGTGACCAACAGGGATCCGGCTACACCTTC.

In this sample, this clone turned up once. The chain carries TRBV5-6 and TRBJ2-1, with 9 nucleotides matching TRBD2. This CDR3 has 17 residues. Germline CDR1 SGHDT, CDR2 YYEEEE. Trimming removed 4 bases from V and 12 bases from J; junction bases left unmatched: 20. The CDR3 loop reads CASSPWSDRTGGGGQFF. CDR3 nucleotide sequence: TGTGCCAGCAGCCCCTGGTCAGATCGGACAGGCGGGGGGGGGCAGTTCTTC.

This chain connects TRBV10-3 to TRBJ1-1, with a weak D call TRBD1 (5 bases). Trimming took off 7 bases at V and 1 base at J, with 16 bases between the two ends. CDR3 length: 15 amino acids. Germline values: CDR1 ENHRY, CDR2 SYGVKD. The CDR3 region is CAINRHPLPNTEAFF. CDR3 bases: TGTGCCATCAACAGGCATCCTCTTCCGAACACTGAAGCTTTCTTT.

J is TRBJ2-7 and V is TRBV6-2 or TRBV6-3, with a weak D call TRBD1 (5 bases). Germline CDR1 MNHEY, CDR2 SVGEGT. CDR3 size: 14 residues. Trimming removed 2 bases from V and 0 bases from J, with 8 bases in between. Written as DNA, the CDR3 is TGTGCCAGCAGTTACGCAGGGAACTCCTACGAGCAGTACTTC. This encodes CASSYAGNSYEQYF.

V gene TRBV7-3 combines with J gene TRBJ2-5; D might be TRBD1 (6 bases). Trimming took off 5 bases at V and 5 bases at J, with 12 bases between the two ends. Per germline, CDR1 SGHTA and CDR2 FQGTGA. The length of the CDR3 is 13 residues. The CDR3 protein is CASSPGRGETQYF. CDR3 nucleotide sequence: TGTGCCAGCAGCCCCGGTAGGGGGGAGACCCAGTACTTC.

The chain recombines TRBV7-9 with TRBJ1-1; D is possibly TRBD1 (5 bases). Per the germline V gene, CDR1 is SEHNR and CDR2 is FQNEAQ (reference sequence). V was clipped by 3 bases and J by 0 bases, with 11 bases between them. The CDR3 spans 15 residues. CDR3 protein: CASSFDRPMNTEAFF. CDR3 nucleotides: TGTGCCAGCAGCTTCGACAGACCCATGAACACTGAAGCTTTCTTT.

This clone was found once. The rearrangement uses TRBV4-1 and TRBJ2-3, with D possibly matching TRBD1 (5 bases). Germline loops: CDR1 MGHRA, CDR2 YSYEKL. V lost 1 base to trimming and J lost 4 bases, with 12 bases between them. This CDR3 has 15 amino acids. The CDR3 sequence is CASSQGQGGPDTQYF. In nucleotides, the CDR3 is TGCGCCAGCAGCCAAGGGCAGGGCGGCCCAGATACGCAGTATTTT.

The chain is built from TRBV6-6 and TRBJ1-1; 9 positions agree with TRBD1. The J segment lost 5 bases and the V segment lost 4 bases, leaving 5 bases of the junction unmatched. This CDR3 has 14 amino acids. Germline V gene data show CDR1 as MNHNY and CDR2 as SVGAGI (reference sequence). CDR3 loop: CASSSGTGRTEAFF. Written as DNA, the CDR3 is TGTGCCAGCAGTTCCGGGACAGGGAGAACTGAAGCTTTCTTT.

The table lists this clone with a count of one. The rearrangement uses TRBV7-9 and TRBJ2-3; 7 positions match TRBD1. The CDR3 is 16 amino acids. Looked up from germline, CDR1 is SEHNR and CDR2 is FQNEAQ (reference sequence). The V gene end was trimmed by 4 bases and the J gene end by 0 bases; junction bases not matched to a gene: 7. The CDR3 sequence is CASSYRDRTSTDTQYF. As DNA, the CDR3 is TGTGCCAGCAGCTACCGGGACAGAACTAGCACAGATACGCAGTATTTT.

The chain joins TRBV9 to TRBJ1-6; 7 bases are shared with TRBD1. This CDR3 is 16 amino acids long. Germline trimming cut 1 base from V and 8 bases from J; bases unmatched to any gene: 9. In germline, CDR1 is SGDLS, CDR2 YYNGEE. The CDR3 spells CASSVSPKTGDSPLHF. CDR3 DNA sequence: TGTGCCAGCAGCGTATCCCCAAAAACAGGGGATTCACCCCTCCACTTT.

The rearrangement links TRBV5-4 to TRBJ1-4, with 12 bases fitting TRBD1. V lost 4 bases and J lost 7; bases outside the gene matches: 2. Germline values: CDR1 SGHNT, CDR2 YYREEE (reference sequence). The CDR3 consists of 14 residues. CDR3 region: CASSGTGGREKLFF. Written as DNA, the CDR3 is TGTGCCAGCAGCGGGACAGGGGGCCGTGAAAAACTGTTTTTT.

The chain links TRBV7-2 to TRBJ2-1; 14 bases agree with TRBD2. Germline V gene lookup returns CDR1 SGHTA and CDR2 FQGNSA. The ends lost 4 bases at V and 0 bases at J; junction bases unmatched: 8. This CDR3 contains 19 residues. The CDR3 reads CASSSRTSGGLSSYNEQFF. DNA for the CDR3: TGTGCCAGCAGCTCCCGGACTAGCGGGGGGCTTAGCTCCTACAATGAGCAGTTCTTC.

V is TRBV4-1 and J is TRBJ1-3; D gene uncertain. Germline-derived CDR1 and CDR2 are MGHRA and YSYEKL. This CDR3 is built from 15 residues. V was cut by 0 bases and J by 0 bases, with 6 bases left in between. The CDR3 reads CASSQDQLSGNTIYF. CDR3 DNA: TGCGCCAGCAGCCAAGATCAACTCTCTGGAAACACCATATATTTT.

This chain links TRBV3-1 (or the pseudogene TRBV3-2) with TRBJ2-7, with 8 bases that match TRBD2. J was trimmed by 4 bases and V by 4 bases; bases with no gene match: 9. Germline V lookup: CDR1 LGHDT, CDR2 YNNKEL (reference sequence). The CDR3 loop spans 15 amino acids. As DNA, the CDR3 is TGTGCCAGCAGCCGTGGTAGCGGGGAGGCTTACGAGCAGTACTTC. Protein product: CASSRGSGEAYEQYF.

J is TRBJ2-7 and V is TRBV30, with TRBD2 as a possible D gene (6 bases). Germline values: CDR1 GTSNPN, CDR2 SVGIG (reference sequence). This CDR3 contains 14 residues. Between the trimmed V and J ends, which lost 1 base and 2 bases, there was a span of 12 bases. DNA for the CDR3: TGTGCCTGGAGTGAGGTGACGGGAGCCTACGAGCAGTACTTC. Its protein is CAWSEVTGAYEQYF.

J is TRBJ1-5 and V is TRBV24-1; D not resolved. The CDR3 consists of 12 residues. V dropped 4 bases and J dropped 5 bases, with 5 bases sitting between them. The germline CDR1 and CDR2 sequences are KGHDR and SFDVKD. The CDR3 DNA is TGTGCCACCAGTGAAAGCGATCAGCCCCAGCATTTT. Protein product: CATSESDQPQHF.